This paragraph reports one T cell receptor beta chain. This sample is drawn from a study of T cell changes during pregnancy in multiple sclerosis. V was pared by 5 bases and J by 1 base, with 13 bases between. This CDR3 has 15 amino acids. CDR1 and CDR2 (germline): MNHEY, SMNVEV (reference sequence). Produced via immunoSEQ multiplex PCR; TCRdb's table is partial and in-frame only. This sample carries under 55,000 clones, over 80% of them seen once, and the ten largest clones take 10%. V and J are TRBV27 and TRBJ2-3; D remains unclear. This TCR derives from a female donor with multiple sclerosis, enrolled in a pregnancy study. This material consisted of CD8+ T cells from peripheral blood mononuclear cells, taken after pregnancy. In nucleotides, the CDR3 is TGTGCCAGCAGTCTAAAGACACCTCGCACAGATACGCAGTATTTT. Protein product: CASSLKTPRTDTQYF.